A selection of T cell receptor beta chains follows, all from one sample in a study of OX40 agonist ivuxolimab in advanced cancers. Repertoires were generated with immunoSEQ multiplex PCR, while TCRdb's copy carries only in-frame clones and drops some. The sample lists about 14,000 clones, just under 80% seen once, with 13% to 15% in the top ten. This specimen consisted of CD4+ or CD8+ T cells sorted from blood, obtained in a trial of the OX40 agonist ivuxolimab. Receptors were obtained from an adult with an advanced solid tumor such as melanoma, head and neck, liver or kidney cancer. The CDR3 runs from the conserved cysteine through the conserved F or W. The D gene is left open where the match is weak. Clone size is shown for a subset of rows, as once, few, many or a class of expanded clone.

d_gene,v_gene,abundance,j_gene,CDR3nt,CDR3aa
.,TRBV27,.,TRBJ1-2,TGTGCCAGCAGTCCGCGGGGGGGATTAGCTAACTATGGCTACACCTTC,CASSPRGGLANYGYTF
.,TRBV9,.,TRBJ2-7,TGTGCCAGCAGCGTAGGGGGGTTAGGCGAGCAGTACTTC,CASSVGGLGEQYF
TRBD2,TRBV4-1,once,TRBJ2-2,TGCGCCAGCAGCTCAAGGACAGGACTAGCGGGAGTTGGGAACACCGGGGAGCTGTTTTTT,CASSSRTGLAGVGNTGELFF
TRBD1,TRBV2,.,TRBJ1-1,TGTGCCAGCACCCCCCGCGGACAGGGTGAAGCTTTCTTT,CASTPRGQGEAFF
.,TRBV6-4,.,TRBJ2-3,TGTGCCAGCAGTGAGGGCAGCACAGATACGCAGTATTTT,CASSEGSTDTQYF
.,TRBV29-1,.,TRBJ1-1,TGCAGCGTTGAAGATGCGGGGAAGAACACTGAAGCTTTCTTT,CSVEDAGKNTEAFF
.,TRBV4-1,.,TRBJ2-5,TGCGCCAGCAGCCCAATGGGGGTTGCAGAGACCCAGTACTTC,CASSPMGVAETQYF
.,TRBV7-6,.,TRBJ2-7,TGTGCCAGCAGCCCCTCCGCAGGGGCCTCCTACGAGCAGTACTTC,CASSPSAGASYEQYF
.,TRBV7-2,.,TRBJ2-7,TGTGCCAGCAGCTTAGACCAGTTTCAGGGGTCCTACGAGCAGTACTTC,CASSLDQFQGSYEQYF
.,TRBV7-6,.,TRBJ2-5,TGTGCCAGCAGCAAATCCCTGGGGGAGCAGTACTTC,CASSKSLGEQYF
.,TRBV6-5,.,TRBJ2-2,TGTGCCAGCAGTGCCTCCGCCGGCCCCGGGGAGCTGTTTTTT,CASSASAGPGELFF
TRBD2,TRBV30,once,TRBJ2-3,TGTGCCTGGAGTGCAGCGGGGGGGAGCACAGATACGCAGTATTTT,CAWSAAGGSTDTQYF
.,TRBV7-9,.,TRBJ1-2,TGTGCCAGCAGCTTAGTGACCACAGGCGATGGCTACACCTTC,CASSLVTTGDGYTF
.,TRBV30,.,TRBJ1-1,TGTGCCTGGAACCCTCTAACCGCTGAAGCTTTCTTT,CAWNPLTAEAFF
.,TRBV5-1,few,TRBJ2-1,TGCGCCAGCAGCTTGTATCCAGATTACAATGAGCAGTTCTTC,CASSLYPDYNEQFF
.,TRBV7-8,.,TRBJ2-7,TGTGCCAGCAGCCTAGAGGGGGGTTACTACGAGCAGTACTTC,CASSLEGGYYEQYF
.,TRBV5-6,.,TRBJ2-7,TGTGCCAGCAGCTGGGATAGCGGCGAGCAGTACTTC,CASSWDSGEQYF
TRBD1,TRBV27,.,TRBJ1-5,TGTGCCAGCAGTCTCGGGACAGAGAATCAGCCCCAGCATTTT,CASSLGTENQPQHF
.,TRBV6-1,few,TRBJ1-2,TGTGCCAGCAACATAGGGGGTCCCTCCTATGGCTACACCTTC,CASNIGGPSYGYTF
TRBD2,TRBV4-2,.,TRBJ2-3,TGTGCCAGCAGCCAAGACCCTAGCGGGGGGGCATCGGATACGCAGTATTTT,CASSQDPSGGASDTQYF
.,TRBV6-6,.,TRBJ2-5,TGTGCCAGCAGTTACTCCCGAATTGGGGCTCGTGAGACCCAGTACTTC,CASSYSRIGARETQYF
.,TRBV4-2,once,TRBJ2-1,TGTGCCAGCAGCTTGGGAAGTGAGCAGTTCTTC,CASSLGSEQFF
.,TRBV18,.,TRBJ1-1,TGTGCCAGCTCACCGAGGCATTTGAACACTGAAGCTTTCTTT,CASSPRHLNTEAFF
.,TRBV6-6,.,TRBJ1-1,TGTGCCAGCAGTTACTCGGAGGGGTCTGAAGCTTTCTTT,CASSYSEGSEAFF
.,TRBV6-1,.,TRBJ2-7,TGTGCCAGCAGTGACGAACCGCCTGAGCAGTACTTC,CASSDEPPEQYF
TRBD1,TRBV9,few,TRBJ2-1,TGTGCCAGCAGCGAGTCCTACAGGGGGAGGGAGCAGTTCTTC,CASSESYRGREQFF